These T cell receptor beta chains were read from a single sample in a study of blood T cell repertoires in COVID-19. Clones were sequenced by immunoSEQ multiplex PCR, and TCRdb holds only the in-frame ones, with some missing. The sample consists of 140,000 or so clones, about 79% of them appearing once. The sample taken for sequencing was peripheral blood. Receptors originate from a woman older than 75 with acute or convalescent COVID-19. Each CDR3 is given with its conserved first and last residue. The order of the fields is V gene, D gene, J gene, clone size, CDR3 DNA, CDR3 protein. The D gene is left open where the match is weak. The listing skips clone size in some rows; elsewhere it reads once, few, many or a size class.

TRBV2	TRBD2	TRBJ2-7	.	TGTGCCAGCAGGGATCTCGCGGGGGTTCGGGAGCAGTACTTC	CASRDLAGVREQYF
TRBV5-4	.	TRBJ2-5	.	TGTGCCAGCAGCTTGGAAACTATTAAGACCCAGTACTTC	CASSLETIKTQYF
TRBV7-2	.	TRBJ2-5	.	TGTGCCAGCAGCTTTGACAGGAGCCAAGAGACCCAGTACTTC	CASSFDRSQETQYF
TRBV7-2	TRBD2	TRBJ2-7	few	TGTGCCAGCAGCTCTGGACTAGCAAGGAACTTC	CASSSGLARNF
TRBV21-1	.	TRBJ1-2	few	TGTGCCAGCAGCAAGAGACAGGGGCATGGCTACACCTTC	CASSKRQGHGYTF
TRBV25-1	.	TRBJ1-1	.	TGTGCCAGCAGTGAATGGGGAGTCGATGAAGCTTTCTTT	CASSEWGVDEAFF
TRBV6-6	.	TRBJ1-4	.	TGTGCCAGCAGTTACCGCGGGGGGAATGAAAAACTGTTTTTT	CASSYRGGNEKLFF
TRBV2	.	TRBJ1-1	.	TGTGCCAGCATGGCACAAATGAACACTGAAGCTTTCTTT	CASMAQMNTEAFF
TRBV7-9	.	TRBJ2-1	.	TGTGCCAGCAGCCACAATTGGAGGGGTGAGCAGTTCTTC	CASSHNWRGEQFF
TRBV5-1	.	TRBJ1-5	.	TGCGCCAGCAGGTGGGGAGAGAATCAGCCCCAGCATTTT	CASRWGENQPQHF
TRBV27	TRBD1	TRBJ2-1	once	TGTGCCAGCAGCCTTACCCGGGACAGGGTCTACAATGAGCAGTTCTTC	CASSLTRDRVYNEQFF
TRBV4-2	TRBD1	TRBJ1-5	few	TGTGCCAGCAGCCGGGACAGGTACAATCAGCCCCAGCATTTT	CASSRDRYNQPQHF
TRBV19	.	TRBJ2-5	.	TGTGCCAGTAGTAGAGGAGGCAAGTTCACTCAAAACCAAGAGACCCAGTACTTC	CASSRGGKFTQNQETQYF
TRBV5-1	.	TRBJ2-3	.	TGCGCCAGCTCCGCCGAGGACAGCTACCGAGATACGCAGTATTTT	CASSAEDSYRDTQYF
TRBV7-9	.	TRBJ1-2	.	TGTGCCAGCAGCCAGGAAAACTATGGCTACACCTTC	CASSQENYGYTF
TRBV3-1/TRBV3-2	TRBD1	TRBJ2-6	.	TGTGCCAGCAGCCGAGAGGGGGCTGGGGCCAACGTCCCGACTTTC	CASSREGAGANVPTF
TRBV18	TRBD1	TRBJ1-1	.	TGTGCCAGCTCACGGGACAGGAACACTGAAGCTTTCTTT	CASSRDRNTEAFF
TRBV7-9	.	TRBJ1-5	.	TGTGCCAGCAGCTTAGTGGGAGGGGCGCTCCAGCATTTT	CASSLVGGALQHF
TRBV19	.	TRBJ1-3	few	TGTGCCAGTGACGACAGGTCCTCTGGAAACACCATATATTTT	CASDDRSSGNTIYF
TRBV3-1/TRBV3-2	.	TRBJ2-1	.	TGTGCCAGCAGAAGTTTACAGGGTGGTGAGCAGTTCTTC	CASRSLQGGEQFF
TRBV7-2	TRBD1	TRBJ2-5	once	TGTGCCAGCAGCTCAACAGGACAGGGCCGACAAGAGACCCAGTACTTC	CASSSTGQGRQETQYF
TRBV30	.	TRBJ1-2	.	TGTGCCTGGAGTGAGCGGACAGACTATGGCTACACCTTC	CAWSERTDYGYTF
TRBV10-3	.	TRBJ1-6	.	TGTGCCATCAGTGATAAGAGGGATAATTCACCCCTCCACTTT	CAISDKRDNSPLHF
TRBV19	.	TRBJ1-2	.	TGTGCCAGTAGTATGTTGACAGTCCTGTGGGGCTACACCTTC	CASSMLTVLWGYTF
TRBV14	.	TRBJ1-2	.	TGTGCCAGCAGCCCCCGCGGTCGGATGGACTATGGCTACACCTTC	CASSPRGRMDYGYTF
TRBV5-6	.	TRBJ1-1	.	TGTGCCAGCAGCTTGATGGTGGGCAGGGGAGCTTTCTTT	CASSLMVGRGAFF
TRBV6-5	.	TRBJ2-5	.	TGTGCCAGCAGTTTGCAGGGAGAGACCCAGTACTTC	CASSLQGETQYF
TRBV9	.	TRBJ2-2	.	TGTGCCAGCAGCCCTTCGGTCACCGGGGAGCTGTTTTTT	CASSPSVTGELFF
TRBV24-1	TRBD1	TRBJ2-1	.	TGTGCCACCAGTGATTTGAGGGACAGGGGTAATGAGCAGTTCTTC	CATSDLRDRGNEQFF
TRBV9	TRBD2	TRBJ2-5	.	TGTGCCAGCAGCGTAGACGATCCCGTATCTGGGGGGGTCCAAGAGACCCAGTACTTC	CASSVDDPVSGGVQETQYF
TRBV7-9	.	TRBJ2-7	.	TGTGCCAGCAGCTTAGCAGGGAGGCCTAGCGAGACGTACGAGCAGTACTTC	CASSLAGRPSETYEQYF
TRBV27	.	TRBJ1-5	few	TGTGCCAGCAGTCAGGGGAGCAATCAGCCCCAGCATTTT	CASSQGSNQPQHF
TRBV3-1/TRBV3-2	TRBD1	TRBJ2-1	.	TGTGCCAGCAGCCCCGACAGGGGCTCCTACAATGAGCAGTTCTTC	CASSPDRGSYNEQFF
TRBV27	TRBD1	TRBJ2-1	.	TGTGCCAGCAGTCCTGAAGGGACAGGGGGCGGGTACAATGAGCAGTTCTTC	CASSPEGTGGGYNEQFF
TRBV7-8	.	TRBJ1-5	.	TGTGCCAGCAGCTTAGGTCGGTTTAGCAATCAGCCCCAGCATTTT	CASSLGRFSNQPQHF
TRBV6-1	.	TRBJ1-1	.	TGTGCCAGCAGTGAGATGAGTCGAGTCGGTACTGAAGCTTTCTTT	CASSEMSRVGTEAFF
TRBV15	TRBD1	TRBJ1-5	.	TGTGCCACCAGCAGAGGGAAGCGGGACAGGGGGGGAAATCAGCCCCAGCATTTT	CATSRGKRDRGGNQPQHF
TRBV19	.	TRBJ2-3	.	TGTGCCAGTAGCAACGGGGTTCTAAGCACAGATACGCAGTATTTT	CASSNGVLSTDTQYF
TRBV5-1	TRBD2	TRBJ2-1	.	TGCGCCAGCAGCCGGACTAGCGGGGACTACAATGAGCAGTTCTTC	CASSRTSGDYNEQFF
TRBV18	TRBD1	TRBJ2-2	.	TGTGCCAGCTCACCCCCGGGACAGGGGAGGATCGGCGGGGAGCTGTTTTTT	CASSPPGQGRIGGELFF
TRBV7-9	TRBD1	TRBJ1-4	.	TGTGCCAGCAGCCCGACAGGGGGCGCAGGGGAAAAACTGTTTTTT	CASSPTGGAGEKLFF
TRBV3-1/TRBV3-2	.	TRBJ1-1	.	TGTGCCAGCAGCCACGGGCCCGGGACACCCACCGGCACTGAAGCTTTCTTT	CASSHGPGTPTGTEAFF
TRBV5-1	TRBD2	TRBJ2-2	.	TGCGCCAGCAGGGAAGTAGCGGGGGCCACCGGGGAGCTGTTTTTT	CASREVAGATGELFF
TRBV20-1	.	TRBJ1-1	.	TGCAGTGCTAGTAATGACAGGTCAGCTGAAGCTTTCTTT	CSASNDRSAEAFF
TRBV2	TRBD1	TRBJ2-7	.	TGTGCCAGCAGTGAAGACAGGGGAAACTACGAGCAGTACTTC	CASSEDRGNYEQYF
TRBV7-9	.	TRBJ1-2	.	TGTGCCAGCAGCTTAGACCGAACAGGGAACTATGGCTACACCTTC	CASSLDRTGNYGYTF
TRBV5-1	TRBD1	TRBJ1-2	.	TGCGCCAGCAGCTTGGGGGGACAGGGCCCCTATGGCTACACCTTC	CASSLGGQGPYGYTF
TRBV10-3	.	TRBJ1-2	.	TGTGCCATCAGTGAGTCCGGCTATGGCTACACCTTC	CAISESGYGYTF
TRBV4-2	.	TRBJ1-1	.	TGTGCCAGCAGCCAAGATCGAGACTCGAACACTGAAGCTTTCTTT	CASSQDRDSNTEAFF
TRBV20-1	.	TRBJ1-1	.	TGCAGTGCTAGTGGGCTGAACACTGAAGCTTTCTTT	CSASGLNTEAFF
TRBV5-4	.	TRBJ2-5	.	TGTGCCAGCAGCTTGACACCGTTAGAGACCCAGTACTTC	CASSLTPLETQYF
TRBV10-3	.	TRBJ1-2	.	TGTGCCATCAGGGAGGGTCCAGTAAACTATGGCTACACCTTC	CAIREGPVNYGYTF
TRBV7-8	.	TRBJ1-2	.	TGTGCCAGCAGCTTGGTCAGATCCTATGGCTACACCTTC	CASSLVRSYGYTF